This TCR beta chain was captured by sequencing in a study of blood T cell repertoires in COVID-19. Background on the study: Specimens from acute and convalescent COVID-19 originated in the United States, Italy and Spain. PBMCs, B-cell-depleted T cells, or T cells provided the cDNA or gDNA that made up the material.

This clone appeared many times. In the original analysis: Amplified reference gene primers provided the basis for estimating nucleated cell counts. This table comes from immunoSEQ multiplex PCR, and its TCRdb copy is limited to in-frame clones, with some not included. V and J calls and clone size are copied from that table; D and trimming were computed from the DNA. The profile shows 99,000 or so clones, roughly 80% of them singletons. The germline gives CDR1 SGHAT, CDR2 FQNNGV. The length of the CDR3 is 14 residues. With 5 bases removed from V and 10 bases from J, the gap between germline ends came to 15 bases.

Source material: peripheral blood. This receptor was obtained from a woman aged 80 or over with acute or convalescent COVID-19. The chain carries TRBV11-2 and TRBJ2-6; D call uncertain. CDR3 residues: CASSLTPFANVLTF. As DNA, the CDR3 is TGTGCCAGCAGCCTCACACCTTTTGCAAACGTCCTGACTTTC.